The 24 T cell receptor beta chains below come from one sample, sequenced in a study of T cell repertoires in cytomegalovirus infection. TCRdb recomputed calls from the reads with MiXCR, one row per CDR3 protein. The data hold 300,000 to 400,000 distinct CDR3 sequences, with roughly 25% observed a single time. Their recognized antigens are unknown. The input for sequencing was cultured PBMCs, taken from culture after CMV antigen stimulation. These receptors came from a human donor in good health (CMV status not recorded). Some clones in this sample may be carry-over from other donors' samples.

The genes are TRBV7-2 and TRBJ1-1; D might be TRBD1 (6 bases). This CDR3 has 12 residues. V was trimmed by 5 bases and J by 7 bases, leaving 11 bases between them. The germline gives CDR1 SGHTA, CDR2 FQGNSA. The DNA for the CDR3 is TGTGCCAGCAGCGTACAGGGACTTGAAGCTTTCTTT. Amino acids: CASSVQGLEAFF.

V is TRBV30 and J is TRBJ2-1, with 10 positions matching TRBD2. The V gene end was trimmed by 3 bases and the J gene end by 2 bases; junction bases not matched to a gene: 4. The CDR3 consists of 15 residues. Germline assignment: CDR1 GTSNPN and CDR2 SVGIG (reference sequence). CDR3 region: CAWRWSGRAYNEQFF. The CDR3 nucleotides are TGTGCCTGGAGGTGGAGCGGGAGGGCCTACAATGAGCAGTTCTTC.

In its sample, this clonotype was seen many times. The chain joins TRBV28 to TRBJ1-5; 7 bases are a match to TRBD1. The length of the CDR3 is 16 residues. J lost 3 bases, V lost 7 bases, and 12 bases had no gene match. Germline V CDR1 and CDR2: MDHEN, SYDVKM. CDR3 bases: TGTGCCAGCAACCCGACAGGGAACAATCCCAATCAGCCCCAGCATTTT. Its protein is CASNPTGNNPNQPQHF.

Only a few counts were recorded for this clonotype. V gene TRBV6-1 combines with J gene TRBJ2-2; tentatively, D is TRBD1 (7 bases). The CDR3 has 17 amino acids. Germline lookup yields CDR1 MNHNS and CDR2 SASEGT. V lost 7 bases to trimming and J lost 2 bases, with 20 bases between them. In DNA, the CDR3 is TGTGCCAGCACCCCAATGTCCCAGGGGGGAAACACCGGGGAGCTGTTTTTT. Translated: CASTPMSQGGNTGELFF.

The chain links TRBV5-5 to TRBJ2-1, with D perhaps TRBD2 (6 bases). CDR1 is SGHKS, CDR2 YYEKEE, per germline (reference sequence). V lost 0 bases, J lost 6 bases, and 13 bases lay in between. CDR3 length: 15 residues. The CDR3: CASSLVADYTNEQFF. DNA for the CDR3: TGTGCCAGCAGCTTGGTGGCGGACTATACCAATGAGCAGTTCTTC.

This chain joins TRBV7-8 and TRBJ2-3; 8 positions match TRBD2. The CDR3 has 16 residues. Unmatched junction bases numbered 8, after V lost 5 bases and J lost 1 base. Per germline, CDR1 SGHVS and CDR2 FQNEAQ. The CDR3 is CASSTFRTSRTDTQYF. CDR3 nucleotide sequence: TGTGCCAGCAGCACATTTAGGACTAGCCGCACAGATACGCAGTATTTT.

This clonotype was seen only a few times. The V gene is TRBV7-6, the J gene TRBJ1-1; D is possibly TRBD1 (5 bases). Germline V gives CDR1 SGHVS, CDR2 FNYEAQ. The CDR3 has 15 residues. Trimming shortened V by 1 base and J by 1 base, and 10 bases separated the two germline ends. Here the CDR3 reads CASSLDTGPNTEAFF. In DNA form, the CDR3 reads TGTGCCAGCAGCTTAGATACAGGACCGAACACTGAAGCTTTCTTT.

The gene calls are TRBV7-2 and TRBJ2-3; D is possibly TRBD2 (6 bases). Trimming took 11 bases from V and 2 from J, leaving 17 bases between them. The germline gives CDR1 SGHTA, CDR2 FQGNSA. The length of the CDR3 is 14 residues. CDR3 sequence reads: CAGRRDLFTDTQYF. Written as DNA, the CDR3 is TGTGCCGGACGGCGGGATCTATTCACAGATACGCAGTATTTT.

This clonotype appeared a few times. The gene calls are TRBV6-1 and TRBJ2-7; D is uncertain. The germline gives CDR1 MNHNS, CDR2 SASEGT. Between the trimmed V and J ends, which lost 0 bases and 3 bases, there was a span of 9 bases. The CDR3 is 14 amino acids. CDR3 region: CASSEASRVYEQYV. CDR3 sequence (DNA): TGTGCCAGCAGTGAAGCAAGCAGAGTCTACGAGCAGTACGTC.

This clonotype was seen at least ten times. CDR3 sequence: CASSLDLAGGYNEQFF. CDR3 bases: TGTGCCAGCAGCTTAGATCTAGCGGGAGGGTACAATGAGCAGTTCTTC. The rearrangement joins TRBV11-2 to TRBJ2-1; 12 positions match TRBD2. The CDR3 totals 16 residues. Germline CDR1 and CDR2: SGHAT and FQNNGV. The junction had 1 base not matched to a gene; V was cut back by 0 bases and J by 4 bases.

The rearrangement joins TRBV20-1 to TRBJ1-4; 9 bases fit TRBD1. Germline V gene data show CDR1 as DFQATT and CDR2 as SNEGSKA (reference sequence). The CDR3 loop spans 14 amino acids. V gave up 0 bases and J gave up 7 bases; unmatched junction bases: 3. CDR3 amino acids: CSARERTGVEKLFF. The CDR3, as DNA: TGCAGTGCTAGAGAGAGGACAGGGGTTGAAAAACTGTTTTTT.

The chain links TRBV20-1 to TRBJ2-7; a weak D match, TRBD1 (6 bases). The germline V gene encodes CDR1 DFQATT and CDR2 SNEGSKA (reference sequence). V lost 2 bases to trimming and J lost 1 base, with 12 bases between them. The CDR3 is made up of 14 amino acids. Written as DNA, the CDR3 is TGCAGTGCTAGACCCGGACAGAATTCCTACGAGCAGTACTTC. It specifies CSARPGQNSYEQYF.

The rearrangement links TRBV5-1 to TRBJ1-6; the match to TRBD1 covers 7 bases. This CDR3 spans 14 amino acids. Germline V gene sequence: CDR1 SGHRS, CDR2 YFSETQ. V lost 5 bases and J lost 7; bases outside the gene matches: 6. The CDR3 DNA follows: TGCGCCAGCAGGCTAGGGACAGACAATTCACCCCTCCACTTT. This encodes CASRLGTDNSPLHF.

The rearrangement links TRBV20-1 to TRBJ2-7; D is undetermined. V lost 5 bases and J lost 1, with 9 bases in between. This CDR3 is built from 12 residues. The V gene's germline CDR1 is DFQATT and CDR2 SNEGSKA (reference sequence). The chain's CDR3 is CSALTGSYEQYF. DNA of the CDR3: TGCAGTGCTCTAACTGGGTCCTACGAGCAGTACTTC.

This clonotype appeared many times. The rearrangement joins TRBV7-2 to TRBJ2-7; D unresolved. Germline V gene lookup returns CDR1 SGHTA and CDR2 FQGNSA. The CDR3 covers 14 residues. Trimming shortened V by 5 bases and J by 6 bases, and 17 bases separated the two germline ends. The CDR3 spells CASSAIGPQSEQYF. In DNA form, the CDR3 reads TGTGCCAGCAGCGCGATCGGGCCTCAGAGCGAGCAGTACTTC.

The table lists this clonotype with many counts. The chain uses TRBV7-2 and TRBJ1-1, with a tentative D call TRBD1 (6 bases). The CDR3 loop spans 15 amino acids. Trimming removed 1 base from V and 0 bases from J, with 9 bases in between. In germline, CDR1 is SGHTA, CDR2 FQGNSA. The CDR3 bases are TGTGCCAGCAGCTTAGGGACAGCCTTGAACACTGAAGCTTTCTTT. It yields the protein CASSLGTALNTEAFF.

This clonotype showed up just a few times. The V call is TRBV7-9, the J call TRBJ2-7; D gene uncertain. Between the trimmed V and J ends, which lost 1 base and 2 bases, there was a span of 9 bases. The germline V gene has CDR1 SEHNR and CDR2 FQNEAQ (reference sequence). This CDR3 region has 14 residues. CDR3 DNA: TGTGCCAGCAGCTTAGAAATAAAACCCTACGAGCAGTACTTC. Translated: CASSLEIKPYEQYF.

The chain combines TRBV28 with TRBJ2-3, with TRBD2 matching 7 bases. V dropped 0 bases and J dropped 2; count of bases not matched to a gene: 8. CDR1 is MDHEN and CDR2 is SYDVKM in the germline V gene. CDR3 length equals 17 residues. The CDR3, as DNA: TGTGCCAGCAGTTTATGGTCTAGCGGACCCTACACAGATACGCAGTATTTT. It is translated as CASSLWSSGPYTDTQYF.

This chain connects TRBV7-2 to TRBJ2-3; 15 bases fit TRBD2. The CDR3 has 15 amino acids. Looked up from germline, CDR1 is SGHTA and CDR2 is FQGNSA. V shed 7 bases, J shed 8 bases, and the junction held 7 bases outside the gene matches. The CDR3 nucleotides read TGTGCCAGCACCGGTGGACTAGCGGGAGGGGGTACGCAGTATTTT. Translation gives CASTGGLAGGGTQYF.

This sequence joins TRBV7-9 and TRBJ2-1, with D perhaps assigned TRBD1 or TRBD2 (5 bases each). The germline V and J ends were trimmed by 5 bases and 12 bases, with 14 bases remaining between them. There are 12 residues in the CDR3. Looked up from germline, CDR1 is SEHNR and CDR2 is FQNEAQ (reference sequence). The CDR3 loop is CASSPGPHVQFF. In nucleotides, the CDR3 is TGTGCCAGCAGCCCGGGACCACACGTGCAGTTCTTC.

The sample holds many counts of this clonotype. V and J are TRBV7-2 and TRBJ2-7, with D perhaps assigned TRBD1 or TRBD2 (5 bases each). This CDR3 region has 13 residues. The V end lost 5 bases, the J end lost 0 bases, and 8 bases lay between the germline ends. Per germline, CDR1 SGHTA and CDR2 FQGNSA. CDR3 DNA: TGTGCCAGCAGCCGGGACCGCTCCTACGAGCAGTACTTC. Amino acids: CASSRDRSYEQYF.

This sequence joins TRBV7-2 and TRBJ2-6; TRBD2 might be the D (6 bases). With 0 bases removed from V and 6 bases from J, the gap between germline ends came to 15 bases. This CDR3 region has 17 residues. Germline V gene sequence: CDR1 SGHTA, CDR2 FQGNSA. This CDR3 is CASSLARGYRMANVLTF. The CDR3 nucleotides read TGTGCCAGCAGCTTAGCGCGGGGTTATCGTATGGCCAACGTCCTGACTTTC.

The genes are TRBV3-1 and TRBJ2-2; 13 nucleotides line up with TRBD2. Per germline, CDR1 LGHDT and CDR2 YNNKEL (reference sequence). V lost 5 bases to trimming and J lost 1 base; unmatched junction nucleotides: 4. This CDR3 is 17 amino acids long. The CDR3 is CASSGRTSGRNTGELFF. Here the CDR3 DNA reads TGTGCCAGCAGCGGCCGGACTAGCGGGAGGAACACCGGGGAGCTGTTTTTT.

This clonotype was picked up many times. The chain links TRBV7-2 to TRBJ2-1, with 7 nucleotides matching TRBD1. With V trimmed by 6 bases and J by 5 bases, 7 bases remained unmatched. This CDR3 region has 14 residues. Germline V gene lookup returns CDR1 SGHTA and CDR2 FQGNSA. In DNA, the CDR3 is TGTGCCAGCAGGTTACCGGGACAGCACAATGAGCAGTTCTTC. Protein product: CASRLPGQHNEQFF.